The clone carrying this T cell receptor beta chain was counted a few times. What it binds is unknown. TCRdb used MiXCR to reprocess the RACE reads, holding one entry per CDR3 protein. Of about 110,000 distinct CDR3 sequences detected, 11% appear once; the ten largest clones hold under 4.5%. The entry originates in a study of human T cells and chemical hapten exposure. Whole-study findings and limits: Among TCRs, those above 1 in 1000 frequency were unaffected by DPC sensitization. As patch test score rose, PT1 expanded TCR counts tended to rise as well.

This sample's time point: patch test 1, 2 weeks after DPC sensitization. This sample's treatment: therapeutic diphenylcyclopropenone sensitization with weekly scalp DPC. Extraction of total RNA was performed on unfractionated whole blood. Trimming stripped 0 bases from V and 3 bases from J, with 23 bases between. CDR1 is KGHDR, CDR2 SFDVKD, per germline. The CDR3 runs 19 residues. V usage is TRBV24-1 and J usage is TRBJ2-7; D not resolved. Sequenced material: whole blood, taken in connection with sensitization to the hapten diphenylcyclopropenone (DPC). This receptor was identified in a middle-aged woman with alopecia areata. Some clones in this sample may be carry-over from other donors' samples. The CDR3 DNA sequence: TGTGCCACCAGTGATTTGAATGGGGTTAAGTCCTTAGGGCTCTACGAGCAGTACTTC. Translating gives CATSDLNGVKSLGLYEQYF.